The 3 T cell receptor beta chains given below trace back to one sample, sequenced in a study of control samples from healthy donors and cancer patients. The repertoire was sequenced with immunoSEQ multiplex PCR; TCRdb's copy has only in-frame clones and lacks some. The table includes around 180,000 clones, 94% detected once. The sample taken for sequencing was blood. These receptors came from a woman aged 18 to 35 in good health.

This chain joins TRBV3-1 (or the pseudogene TRBV3-2) and TRBJ2-3; D gene unclear. V was trimmed by 4 bases and J by 3 bases, leaving 8 bases between them. Germline V CDR1 and CDR2: LGHDT, YNNKEL (reference sequence). The CDR3 spans 13 residues. CDR3 loop: CASSPTTTDTQYF. The CDR3 bases are TGTGCCAGCAGCCCTACAACGACAGATACGCAGTATTTT.

The chain couples TRBV6-2 or TRBV6-3 to TRBJ2-3; 7 bases align to TRBD2. The V gene end was trimmed by 5 bases and the J gene end by 2 bases; junction bases not matched to a gene: 10. Germline values: CDR1 MNHEY, CDR2 SVGEGT. The CDR3 covers 16 residues. The CDR3 DNA reads as TGTGCCAGCAGTCCCATCCCAGCGGGGTCCACAGATACGCAGTATTTT. This translates into CASSPIPAGSTDTQYF.

J is TRBJ2-7 and V is TRBV15, with D maybe TRBD1 (6 bases). The length of the CDR3 is 17 residues. Between the trimmed V and J ends, which lost 1 base and 3 bases, there was a span of 19 bases. Germline V gives CDR1 LNHNV, CDR2 YYDKDF (reference sequence). The CDR3: CATSRGFMTDRNYEQYF. The CDR3 DNA follows: TGTGCCACCAGCAGAGGTTTTATGACGGACAGAAACTACGAGCAGTACTTC. The full variable domain, completed using reference TRBV15 and TRBJ2-7, is DAMVIQNPRYQVTQFGKPVTLSCSQTLNHNVMYWYQQKSSQAPKLLFHYYDKDFNNEADTPDNFQSRRPNTSFCFLDIRSPGLGDTAMYLCATSRGFMTDRNYEQYFGPGTRLTVT.